Below, one T cell receptor (beta chain) is given with its context. Only in-frame clones appear in the TCRdb table, and some are missing; sequencing was by immunoSEQ multiplex PCR. Among about 150,000 clones listed, approximately 89% were seen once. V lost 5 bases and J lost 7; bases outside the gene matches: 7. Germline values: CDR1 SGHTA, CDR2 FQGNSA. The CDR3 contains 14 residues. This specimen belongs to a study of blood T cell repertoires in COVID-19. The source is a man in his sixties with active or convalescent COVID-19. This rearrangement joins TRBV7-2 to TRBJ2-7; 11 bases align to TRBD1. The sample taken for sequencing was peripheral blood. The chain's CDR3 is CASSPGQGAGEQYF. DNA for the CDR3: TGTGCCAGCAGCCCCGGACAGGGGGCAGGGGAGCAGTACTTC.